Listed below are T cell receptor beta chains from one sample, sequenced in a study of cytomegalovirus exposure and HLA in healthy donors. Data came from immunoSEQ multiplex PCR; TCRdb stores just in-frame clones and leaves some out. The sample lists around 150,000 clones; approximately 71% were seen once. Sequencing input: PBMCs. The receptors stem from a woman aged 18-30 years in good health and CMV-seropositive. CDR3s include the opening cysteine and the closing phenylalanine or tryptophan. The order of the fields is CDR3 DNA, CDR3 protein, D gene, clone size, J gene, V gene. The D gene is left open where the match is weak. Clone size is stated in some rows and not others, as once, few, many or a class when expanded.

CDR3nt: TGTGCCAGCAGGGGACTAGAAGATGAGACCCAGTACTTC
CDR3aa: CASRGLEDETQYF
d_gene: TRBD2
abundance: .
j_gene: TRBJ2-5
v_gene: TRBV28

CDR3nt: TGTGCCAGCAGCTTAGGTGGGGGCTGGGGCACTGAAGCTTTCTTT
CDR3aa: CASSLGGGWGTEAFF
d_gene: .
abundance: .
j_gene: TRBJ1-1
v_gene: TRBV7-2

CDR3nt: TGTGCCAGCAGCTTATACAGCAACACTGAAGCTTTCTTT
CDR3aa: CASSLYSNTEAFF
d_gene: .
abundance: .
j_gene: TRBJ1-1
v_gene: TRBV7-9

CDR3nt: TGTGCCAGTAGAGACAGGCCCGATGGAAGCATTCAGTACTTC
CDR3aa: CASRDRPDGSIQYF
d_gene: .
abundance: .
j_gene: TRBJ2-4
v_gene: TRBV19

CDR3nt: TGTGCCAGCAGTTCAACAGGGCGGGAGTCGAACAATGAGCAGTTCTTC
CDR3aa: CASSSTGRESNNEQFF
d_gene: .
abundance: .
j_gene: TRBJ2-1
v_gene: TRBV7-2

CDR3nt: TGTGCCAGCAGCTTGGTAGTAAAGCGGGAGGGTGAGCAGTTCTTC
CDR3aa: CASSLVVKREGEQFF
d_gene: TRBD2
abundance: .
j_gene: TRBJ2-1
v_gene: TRBV5-8

CDR3nt: TGTGCCAGCAGCTTGGGGTATCTAGGTAAGGACAATGAGCAGTTCTTC
CDR3aa: CASSLGYLGKDNEQFF
d_gene: .
abundance: few
j_gene: TRBJ2-1
v_gene: TRBV5-6

CDR3nt: TGTGCCAGCAGGCCTCGCGGGGGGGCCGGAGAGACCCAGTACTTC
CDR3aa: CASRPRGGAGETQYF
d_gene: TRBD2
abundance: .
j_gene: TRBJ2-5
v_gene: TRBV6-6

CDR3nt: TGTGCCAGCAACCCCCATGTACAGGAAAAACTGTTTTTT
CDR3aa: CASNPHVQEKLFF
d_gene: .
abundance: .
j_gene: TRBJ1-4
v_gene: TRBV6-1

CDR3nt: TGTGCCAGCTCACCGGCAGGACTGCAAAAAGAGACCCAGTACTTC
CDR3aa: CASSPAGLQKETQYF
d_gene: .
abundance: .
j_gene: TRBJ2-5
v_gene: TRBV18

CDR3nt: TGTGCCAGCAGCGCCGCGGGCGGACACACCGGGGAGCTGTTTTTT
CDR3aa: CASSAAGGHTGELFF
d_gene: .
abundance: .
j_gene: TRBJ2-2
v_gene: TRBV9

CDR3nt: TGTGCCAGCAGCTCGTTGGCCCCCTACGAGCAGTACTTC
CDR3aa: CASSSLAPYEQYF
d_gene: .
abundance: few
j_gene: TRBJ2-7
v_gene: TRBV7-9

CDR3nt: TGTGCCAGCAGCACCCGGACTAGCGGGGCGGATACGCAGTATTTT
CDR3aa: CASSTRTSGADTQYF
d_gene: TRBD2
abundance: .
j_gene: TRBJ2-3
v_gene: TRBV9

CDR3nt: TGTGCCAGCAGCTTAAGAGGGGACACGTCCGGCTACACCTTC
CDR3aa: CASSLRGDTSGYTF
d_gene: .
abundance: few
j_gene: TRBJ1-2
v_gene: TRBV7-3

CDR3nt: TGTGCCAGCAGTGAAATCGGTAGCGGGAGTTATCTCGAGACCCAGTACTTC
CDR3aa: CASSEIGSGSYLETQYF
d_gene: TRBD2
abundance: few
j_gene: TRBJ2-5
v_gene: TRBV6-1

CDR3nt: TGTGCCAGCAGGCTGGACGGTAACGGGGGATACGAGCAGTACTTC
CDR3aa: CASRLDGNGGYEQYF
d_gene: .
abundance: few
j_gene: TRBJ2-7
v_gene: TRBV2

CDR3nt: TGTGCCAGTAGTATACCTGTCGGGGGAGATACGCAGTATTTT
CDR3aa: CASSIPVGGDTQYF
d_gene: .
abundance: .
j_gene: TRBJ2-3
v_gene: TRBV19

CDR3nt: TGTGCCAGCAGTCTGGCAGGGAAGAATGGCTACACCTTC
CDR3aa: CASSLAGKNGYTF
d_gene: .
abundance: .
j_gene: TRBJ1-2
v_gene: TRBV2

CDR3nt: TGTGCCAGCAGCTTGCCGGGACAGGGTGGAACACCCCTCCACTTT
CDR3aa: CASSLPGQGGTPLHF
d_gene: TRBD1
abundance: few
j_gene: TRBJ1-6
v_gene: TRBV7-9

CDR3nt: TGTGCCAGCAGTGGACAGACCAGCTCCTACGAGCAGTACTTC
CDR3aa: CASSGQTSSYEQYF
d_gene: .
abundance: .
j_gene: TRBJ2-7
v_gene: TRBV6-1

CDR3nt: TGTGCCAGCAGCTTAATAGGCGGGGGGCGCGGGAGCACCGGGGAGCTGTTTTTT
CDR3aa: CASSLIGGGRGSTGELFF
d_gene: TRBD2
abundance: .
j_gene: TRBJ2-2
v_gene: TRBV7-3

CDR3nt: TGTGCCAGCAGCTTAGCGGGGGTCCAAGAGACCCAGTACTTC
CDR3aa: CASSLAGVQETQYF
d_gene: .
abundance: .
j_gene: TRBJ2-5
v_gene: TRBV11-2

CDR3nt: TGCGCCAGCAGTCTGGGGGCCTCCTACGAGCAGTACTTC
CDR3aa: CASSLGASYEQYF
d_gene: .
abundance: .
j_gene: TRBJ2-7
v_gene: TRBV5-1

CDR3nt: TGTGCCAGCTCACGAGACCCGGGACAGGGTTTCTCCGGGGAGCTGTTTTTT
CDR3aa: CASSRDPGQGFSGELFF
d_gene: TRBD1
abundance: once
j_gene: TRBJ2-2
v_gene: TRBV18

CDR3nt: TGTGCCAGCATGGGACTCTCTGGAAACACCATATATTTT
CDR3aa: CASMGLSGNTIYF
d_gene: .
abundance: .
j_gene: TRBJ1-3
v_gene: TRBV6-1

CDR3nt: TGTGCCGTAACCGGGACTAGCGGCACAGATACGCAGTATTTT
CDR3aa: CAVTGTSGTDTQYF
d_gene: TRBD2
abundance: .
j_gene: TRBJ2-3
v_gene: TRBV19

CDR3nt: TGCGCCAGCAGCCTAGACAGGGCGCCAAGCGGTGAAGCTTTCTTT
CDR3aa: CASSLDRAPSGEAFF
d_gene: TRBD1
abundance: once
j_gene: TRBJ1-1
v_gene: TRBV5-1

CDR3nt: TGTGCCAGCAGCTTATTACAGGGAATTAATGAAAAACTGTTTTTT
CDR3aa: CASSLLQGINEKLFF
d_gene: .
abundance: .
j_gene: TRBJ1-4
v_gene: TRBV5-6

CDR3nt: TGTGCCAGCAGCTTGGTCGGGGATGGTTGGAATAGCAATCAGCCCCAGCATTTT
CDR3aa: CASSLVGDGWNSNQPQHF
d_gene: .
abundance: .
j_gene: TRBJ1-5
v_gene: TRBV5-5

CDR3nt: TGTGCCAGCAGTGACAGCGTGCACACAGATACGCAGTATTTT
CDR3aa: CASSDSVHTDTQYF
d_gene: .
abundance: .
j_gene: TRBJ2-3
v_gene: TRBV9

CDR3nt: TGTGCCAGTAAATCGACAGGGAGCCACGAGCAGTACTTC
CDR3aa: CASKSTGSHEQYF
d_gene: TRBD1
abundance: .
j_gene: TRBJ2-7
v_gene: TRBV19

CDR3nt: TGTGCCAGCAGTTCTGTACGGGAGAGGCAGTTCTTC
CDR3aa: CASSSVRERQFF
d_gene: .
abundance: few
j_gene: TRBJ2-1
v_gene: TRBV2

CDR3nt: TGTGCCAGCAGTGGACAGGGGACTGGGGCCAACGTCCTGACTTTC
CDR3aa: CASSGQGTGANVLTF
d_gene: TRBD1
abundance: .
j_gene: TRBJ2-6
v_gene: TRBV2

CDR3nt: TGTGCCAGCATGGTATCCCGGAGCTCCTACAATGAGCAGTTCTTC
CDR3aa: CASMVSRSSYNEQFF
d_gene: .
abundance: .
j_gene: TRBJ2-1
v_gene: TRBV27

CDR3nt: TGTGCCAGCAGCTTGGACATATGGGGGGTCAATACGCAGTATTTT
CDR3aa: CASSLDIWGVNTQYF
d_gene: .
abundance: .
j_gene: TRBJ2-3
v_gene: TRBV5-4

CDR3nt: TGTGCCAGCAGCCCGGGACAGCGATATGGCTACACCTTC
CDR3aa: CASSPGQRYGYTF
d_gene: TRBD1
abundance: .
j_gene: TRBJ1-2
v_gene: TRBV7-9

CDR3nt: TGTGCCATCAGTGAGTCCACAGGGACCTACGAGCAGTACTTC
CDR3aa: CAISESTGTYEQYF
d_gene: .
abundance: few
j_gene: TRBJ2-7
v_gene: TRBV10-3

CDR3nt: TGTGCCACCACTGGACTGGCGGGGGGGGCGAACACCGGGGAGCTGTTTTTT
CDR3aa: CATTGLAGGANTGELFF
d_gene: TRBD2
abundance: few
j_gene: TRBJ2-2
v_gene: TRBV13

CDR3nt: TGTGCCAGTAGTACCTACGCCGCCTACGAGCAGTACTTC
CDR3aa: CASSTYAAYEQYF
d_gene: .
abundance: once
j_gene: TRBJ2-7
v_gene: TRBV19

CDR3nt: TGTGCCAGCAGCTACCTTTCTAGCGGGACCAACTACGAGCAGTACTTC
CDR3aa: CASSYLSSGTNYEQYF
d_gene: TRBD2
abundance: .
j_gene: TRBJ2-7
v_gene: TRBV4-2

CDR3nt: TGTGCCAGCAGTTATGCCCCCGGGAAACTGTTTTTT
CDR3aa: CASSYAPGKLFF
d_gene: .
abundance: .
j_gene: TRBJ1-4
v_gene: TRBV6-5

CDR3nt: TGTGCCAGCAGCCCGGGACTAGCGGGGGAGCAAGAGACCCAGTACTTC
CDR3aa: CASSPGLAGEQETQYF
d_gene: TRBD2
abundance: .
j_gene: TRBJ2-5
v_gene: TRBV13

CDR3nt: TGTGCCAGCAGGAACACAAACAGTTATAATGAAAAACTGTTTTTT
CDR3aa: CASRNTNSYNEKLFF
d_gene: .
abundance: .
j_gene: TRBJ1-4
v_gene: TRBV28

CDR3nt: TGTGCCAGCTCACCAACCTGGGGGACTAAAGCTACCCAGTACTTC
CDR3aa: CASSPTWGTKATQYF
d_gene: TRBD2
abundance: .
j_gene: TRBJ2-5
v_gene: TRBV18

CDR3nt: TGTGCCAGCAGCCGTGGACTAGCGGACACCGGGGAGCTGTTTTTT
CDR3aa: CASSRGLADTGELFF
d_gene: TRBD2
abundance: .
j_gene: TRBJ2-2
v_gene: TRBV28